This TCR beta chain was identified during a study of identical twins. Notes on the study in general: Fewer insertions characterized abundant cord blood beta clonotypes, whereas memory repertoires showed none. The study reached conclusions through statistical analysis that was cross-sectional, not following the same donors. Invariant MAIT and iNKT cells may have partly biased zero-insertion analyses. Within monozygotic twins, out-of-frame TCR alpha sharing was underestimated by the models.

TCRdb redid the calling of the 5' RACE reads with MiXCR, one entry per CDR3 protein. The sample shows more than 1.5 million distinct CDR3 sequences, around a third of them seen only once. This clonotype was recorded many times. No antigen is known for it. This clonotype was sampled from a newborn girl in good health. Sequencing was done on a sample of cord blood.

CDR3 sequence reads: CASSATSGQETQYF. The CDR3 DNA reads as TGTGCCAGCAGCGCTACTAGCGGCCAAGAGACCCAGTACTTC. The chain is built from TRBV9 and TRBJ2-5; 8 bases match TRBD2. The junction had 2 bases not matched to a gene; V was cut back by 3 bases and J by 1 base. Per the germline V gene, CDR1 is SGDLS and CDR2 is YYNGEE. The CDR3 is 14 residues long.